This T cell receptor (beta chain) was sequenced during a study of cytomegalovirus exposure and HLA in healthy donors. Vbeta (60) and Jbeta (13) primers were used in the PCR. Assay: immunoSEQ multiplex PCR; the TCRdb copy retains only in-frame clones and omits some. Its table records some 130,000 clones. Notes on this clone: The antigen is unknown.

Looked up from germline, CDR1 is LNHDA and CDR2 is SQIVND (reference sequence). Between the trimmed V and J ends, which lost 5 bases and 7 bases, there was a span of 21 bases. This CDR3 contains 15 residues. Whole-study results and caveats: Presence/absence analyses assumed roughly uniform sequencing depth across donors. A later analysis reportedly identified an Asian-associated ancestry cluster as carrying fewer N-insertions than the approximately 640-donor mean.

Sample: PBMCs. The genes are TRBV19 and TRBJ2-7, with D maybe TRBD2 (5 bases). The source of this sequence is a woman between 40 and 50 years old in good health and CMV-seropositive. The CDR3 nucleotides are TGTGCCAGTAGTCCCCCGGGGTCGAGGGTTCGGGAGCAGTACTTC. This translates into CASSPPGSRVREQYF.